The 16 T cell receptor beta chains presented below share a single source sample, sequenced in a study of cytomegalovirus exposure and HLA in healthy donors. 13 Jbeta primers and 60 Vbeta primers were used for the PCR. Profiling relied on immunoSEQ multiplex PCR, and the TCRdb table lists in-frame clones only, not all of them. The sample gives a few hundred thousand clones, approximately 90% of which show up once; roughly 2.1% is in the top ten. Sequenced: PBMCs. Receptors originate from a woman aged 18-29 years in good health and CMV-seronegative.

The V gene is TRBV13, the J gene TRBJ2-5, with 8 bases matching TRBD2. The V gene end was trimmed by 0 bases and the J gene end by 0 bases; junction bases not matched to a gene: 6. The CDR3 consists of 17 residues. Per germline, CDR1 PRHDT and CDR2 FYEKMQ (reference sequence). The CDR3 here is CASSLGILGGDQETQYF. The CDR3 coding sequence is TGTGCCAGCAGCTTAGGCATCCTCGGGGGGGACCAAGAGACCCAGTACTTC. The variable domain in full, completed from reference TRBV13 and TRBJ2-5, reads AAGVIQSPRHLIKEKRETATLKCYPIPRHDTVYWYQQGPGQDPQFLISFYEKMQSDKGSIPDRFSAQQFSDYHSELNMSSLELGDSALYFCASSLGILGGDQETQYFGPGTRLLVL.

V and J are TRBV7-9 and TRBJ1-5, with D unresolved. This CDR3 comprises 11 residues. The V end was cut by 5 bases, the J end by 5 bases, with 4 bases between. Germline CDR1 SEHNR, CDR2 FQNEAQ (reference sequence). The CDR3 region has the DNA TGTGCCAGCAGCCTTTATCAGCCCCAGCATTTT. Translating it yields CASSLYQPQHF.

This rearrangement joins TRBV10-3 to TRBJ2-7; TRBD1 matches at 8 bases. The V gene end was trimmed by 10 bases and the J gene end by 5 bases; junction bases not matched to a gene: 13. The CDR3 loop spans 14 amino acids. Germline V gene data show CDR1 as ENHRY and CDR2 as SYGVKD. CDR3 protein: CATSRAQGEDEQYF. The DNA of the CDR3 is TGTGCCACTAGTCGGGCACAGGGGGAGGACGAGCAGTACTTC.

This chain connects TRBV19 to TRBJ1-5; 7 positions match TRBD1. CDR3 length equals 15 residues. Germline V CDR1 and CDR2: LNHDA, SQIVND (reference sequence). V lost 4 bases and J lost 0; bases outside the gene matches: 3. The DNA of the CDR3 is TGTGCCAGTAGTACGGGGACAGATAGCAATCAGCCCCAGCATTTT. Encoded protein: CASSTGTDSNQPQHF. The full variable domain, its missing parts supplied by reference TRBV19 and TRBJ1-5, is DGGITQSPKYLFRKEGQNVTLSCEQNLNHDAMYWYRQDPGQGLRLIYYSQIVNDFQKGDIAEGYSVSREKKESFPLTVTSAQKNPTAFYLCASSTGTDSNQPQHFGDGTRLSIL.

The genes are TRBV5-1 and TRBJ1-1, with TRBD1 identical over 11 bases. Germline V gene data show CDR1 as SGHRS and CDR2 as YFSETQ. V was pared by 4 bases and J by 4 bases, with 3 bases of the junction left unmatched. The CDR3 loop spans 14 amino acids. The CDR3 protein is CASSPGTGGTEAFF. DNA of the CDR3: TGCGCCAGCAGCCCCGGGACAGGGGGCACTGAAGCTTTCTTT.

CDR3: CSVGQSINYGYTF. CDR3 in DNA: TGCAGCGTTGGACAGTCGATCAACTATGGCTACACCTTC. The chain couples TRBV29-1 to TRBJ1-2, with a possible D match to TRBD1 (5 bases). CDR3 length equals 13 residues. V lost 4 bases to trimming and J lost 2 bases, with 11 bases between them. Germline V gene sequence: CDR1 SQVTM, CDR2 ANQGSEA. Using reference TRBV29-1 and TRBJ1-2 for the parts outside the CDR3, the full variable domain is SAVISQKPSRDICQRGTSLTIQCQVDSQVTMMFWYRQQPGQSLTLIATANQGSEATYESGFVIDKFPISRPNLTFSTLTVSNMSPEDSSIYLCSVGQSINYGYTFGSGTRLTVV.

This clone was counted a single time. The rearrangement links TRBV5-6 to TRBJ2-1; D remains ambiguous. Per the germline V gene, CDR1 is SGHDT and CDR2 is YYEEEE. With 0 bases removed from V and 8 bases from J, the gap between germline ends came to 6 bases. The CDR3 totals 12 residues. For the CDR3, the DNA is TGTGCCAGCAGCTTGGGCCCGGATGAGCAGTTCTTC. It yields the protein CASSLGPDEQFF.

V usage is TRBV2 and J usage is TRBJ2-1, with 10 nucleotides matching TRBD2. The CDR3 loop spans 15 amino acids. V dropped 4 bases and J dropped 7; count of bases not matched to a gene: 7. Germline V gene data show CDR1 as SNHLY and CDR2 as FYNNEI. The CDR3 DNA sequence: TGTGCCAGCAGTGGTTTCAGCGGGGGGGATAATGAGCAGTTCTTC. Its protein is CASSGFSGGDNEQFF.

CDR3 DNA: TGTGCCAGCACCCATCCGAGCGGGGGCCTAACCGGGGAGCTGTTTTTT. This codes for CASTHPSGGLTGELFF. This sequence joins TRBV9 and TRBJ2-2; 8 positions match TRBD2. The CDR3 totals 16 residues. Losses at the gene ends were 6 bases for V and 5 bases for J; bases not matched to a gene: 12. The germline V gene has CDR1 SGDLS and CDR2 YYNGEE. Filled out from reference TRBV9 and TRBJ2-2, the complete variable domain reads DSGVTQTPKHLITATGQRVTLRCSPRSGDLSVYWYQQSLDQGLQFLIQYYNGEERAKGNILERFSAQQFPDLHSELNLSSLELGDSALYFCASTHPSGGLTGELFFGEGSRLTVL.

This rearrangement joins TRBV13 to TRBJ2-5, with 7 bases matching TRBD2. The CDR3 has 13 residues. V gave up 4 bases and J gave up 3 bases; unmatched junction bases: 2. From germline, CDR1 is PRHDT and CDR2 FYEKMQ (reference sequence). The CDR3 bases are TGTGCCAGCAGCTCCGGACTAGAAGAGACCCAGTACTTC. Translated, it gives CASSSGLEETQYF.

CDR3 DNA: TGTGCCAGTAGTCGTAGCGGGGTAGTAGATACGCAGTATTTT. Its translation is CASSRSGVVDTQYF. V gene TRBV19 combines with J gene TRBJ2-3; 8 bases match TRBD2. V lost 5 bases to trimming and J lost 5 bases; unmatched junction nucleotides: 6. This CDR3 is 14 amino acids long. Per germline, CDR1 LNHDA and CDR2 SQIVND (reference sequence).

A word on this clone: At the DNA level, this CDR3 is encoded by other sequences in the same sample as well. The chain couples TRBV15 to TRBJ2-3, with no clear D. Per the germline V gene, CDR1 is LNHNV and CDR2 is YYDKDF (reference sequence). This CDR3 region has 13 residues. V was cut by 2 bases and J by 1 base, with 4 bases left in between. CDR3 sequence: CATSRQGTDTQYF. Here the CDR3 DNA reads TGTGCCACCAGCAGACAGGGCACAGATACGCAGTATTTT.

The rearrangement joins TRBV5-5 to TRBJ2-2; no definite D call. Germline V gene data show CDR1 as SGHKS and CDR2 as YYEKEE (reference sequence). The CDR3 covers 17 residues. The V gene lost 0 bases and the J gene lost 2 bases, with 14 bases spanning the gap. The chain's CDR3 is CASSLDAAGSNTGELFF. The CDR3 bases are TGTGCCAGCAGCTTGGATGCTGCAGGATCCAACACCGGGGAGCTGTTTTTT.

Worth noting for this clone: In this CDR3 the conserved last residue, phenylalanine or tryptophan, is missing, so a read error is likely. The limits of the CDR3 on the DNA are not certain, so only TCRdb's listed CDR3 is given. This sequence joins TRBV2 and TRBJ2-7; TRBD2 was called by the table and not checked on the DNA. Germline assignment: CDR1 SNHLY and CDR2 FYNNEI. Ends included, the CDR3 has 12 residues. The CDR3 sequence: CASSGLAGALYL.

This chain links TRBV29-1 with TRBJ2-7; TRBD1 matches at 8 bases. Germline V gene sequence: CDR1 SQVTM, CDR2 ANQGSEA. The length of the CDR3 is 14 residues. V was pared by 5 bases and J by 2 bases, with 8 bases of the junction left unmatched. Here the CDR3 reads CSVIRQGTTYEQYF. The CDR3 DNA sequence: TGCAGCGTTATACGACAGGGGACCACCTACGAGCAGTACTTC.

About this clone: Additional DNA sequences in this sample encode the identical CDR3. The chain's CDR3 is CASTRVAGGYNEQFF. Written as DNA, the CDR3 is TGTGCCAGCACACGTGTAGCGGGGGGGTACAATGAGCAGTTCTTC. The chain combines TRBV7-2 with TRBJ2-1; 11 nucleotides agree with TRBD2. The CDR3 length is 15 residues. Trimming at V came to 7 bases and at J to 4 bases, leaving 6 bases not matched to a gene. The germline gives CDR1 SGHTA, CDR2 FQGNSA.